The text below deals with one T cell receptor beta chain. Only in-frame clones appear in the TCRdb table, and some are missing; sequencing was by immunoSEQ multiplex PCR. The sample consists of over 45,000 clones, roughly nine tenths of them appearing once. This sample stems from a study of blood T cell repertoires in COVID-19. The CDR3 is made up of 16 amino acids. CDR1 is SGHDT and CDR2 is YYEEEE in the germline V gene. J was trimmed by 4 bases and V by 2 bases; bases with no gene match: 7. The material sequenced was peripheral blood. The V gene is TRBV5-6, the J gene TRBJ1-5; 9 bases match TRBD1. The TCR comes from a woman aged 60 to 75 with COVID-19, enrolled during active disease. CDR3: CASSLGTGPQNQPQHF. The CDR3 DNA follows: TGTGCCAGCAGCTTAGGGACAGGGCCCCAGAATCAGCCCCAGCATTTT.